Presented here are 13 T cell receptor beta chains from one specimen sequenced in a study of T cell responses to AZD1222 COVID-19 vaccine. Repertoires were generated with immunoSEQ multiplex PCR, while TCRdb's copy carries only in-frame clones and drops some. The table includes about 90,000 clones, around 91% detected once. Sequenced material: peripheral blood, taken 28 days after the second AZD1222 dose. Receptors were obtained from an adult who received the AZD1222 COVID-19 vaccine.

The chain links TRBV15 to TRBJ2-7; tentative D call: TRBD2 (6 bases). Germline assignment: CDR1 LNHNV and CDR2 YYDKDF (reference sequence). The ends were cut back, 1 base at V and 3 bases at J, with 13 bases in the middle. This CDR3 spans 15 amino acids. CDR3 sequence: CATSRGGGGFYEQYF. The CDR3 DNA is TGTGCCACCAGCAGAGGGGGAGGAGGGTTCTACGAGCAGTACTTC.

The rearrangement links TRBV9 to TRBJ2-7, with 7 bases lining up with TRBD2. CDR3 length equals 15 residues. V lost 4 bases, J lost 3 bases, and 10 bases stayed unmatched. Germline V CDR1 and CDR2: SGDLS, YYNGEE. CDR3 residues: CASSPTLGGSYEQYF. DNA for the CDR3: TGTGCCAGCAGCCCCACCTTGGGCGGGAGCTACGAGCAGTACTTC.

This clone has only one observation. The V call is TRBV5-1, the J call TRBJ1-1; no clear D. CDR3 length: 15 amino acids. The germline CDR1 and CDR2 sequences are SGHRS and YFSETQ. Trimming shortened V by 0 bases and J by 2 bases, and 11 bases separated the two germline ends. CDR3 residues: CASSLVAPVNTEAFF. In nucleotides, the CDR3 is TGCGCCAGCAGCTTGGTGGCGCCTGTTAACACTGAAGCTTTCTTT.

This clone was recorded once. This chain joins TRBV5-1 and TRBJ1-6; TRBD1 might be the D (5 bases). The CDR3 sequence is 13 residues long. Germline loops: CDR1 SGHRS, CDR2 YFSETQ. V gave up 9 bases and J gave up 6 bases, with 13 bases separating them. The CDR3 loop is CATQPGGNSPLHF. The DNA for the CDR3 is TGCGCCACTCAACCTGGGGGTAATTCACCCCTCCACTTT.

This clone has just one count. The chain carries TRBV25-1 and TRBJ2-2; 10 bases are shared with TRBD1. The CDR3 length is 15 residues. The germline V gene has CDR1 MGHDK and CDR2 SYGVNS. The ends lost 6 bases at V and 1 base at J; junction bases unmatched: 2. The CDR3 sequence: CASSRDRGNTGELFF. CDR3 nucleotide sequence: TGTGCCAGCAGCCGGGACAGGGGGAACACCGGGGAGCTGTTTTTT.

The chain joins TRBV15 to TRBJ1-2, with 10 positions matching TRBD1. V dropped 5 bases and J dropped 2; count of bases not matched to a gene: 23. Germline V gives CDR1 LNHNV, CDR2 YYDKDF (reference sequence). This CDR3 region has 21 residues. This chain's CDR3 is CATSPDQFTPRQGAGNYGYTF. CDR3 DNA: TGTGCCACCAGCCCGGACCAATTTACTCCGAGACAGGGGGCCGGGAACTATGGCTACACCTTC.

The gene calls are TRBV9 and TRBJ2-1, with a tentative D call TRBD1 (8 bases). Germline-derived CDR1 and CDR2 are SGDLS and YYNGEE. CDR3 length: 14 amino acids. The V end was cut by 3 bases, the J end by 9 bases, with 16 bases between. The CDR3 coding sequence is TGTGCCAGCAGCGCTACCACAGGGGGGGGTGAGCAGTTCTTC. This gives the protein CASSATTGGGEQFF.

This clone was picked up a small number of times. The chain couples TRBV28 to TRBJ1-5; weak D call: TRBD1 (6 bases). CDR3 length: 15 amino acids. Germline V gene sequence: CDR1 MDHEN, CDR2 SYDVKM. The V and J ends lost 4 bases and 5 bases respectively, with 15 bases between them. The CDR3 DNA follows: TGTGCCAGCAGTTCCCCTCGAGGGGGGGATCAGCCCCAGCATTTT. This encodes CASSSPRGGDQPQHF.

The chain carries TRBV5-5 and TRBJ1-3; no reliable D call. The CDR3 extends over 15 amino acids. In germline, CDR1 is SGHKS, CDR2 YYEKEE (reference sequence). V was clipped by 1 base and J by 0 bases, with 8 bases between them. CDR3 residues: CASSLLANSGNTIYF. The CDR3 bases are TGTGCCAGCAGCTTGCTAGCAAACTCTGGAAACACCATATATTTT.

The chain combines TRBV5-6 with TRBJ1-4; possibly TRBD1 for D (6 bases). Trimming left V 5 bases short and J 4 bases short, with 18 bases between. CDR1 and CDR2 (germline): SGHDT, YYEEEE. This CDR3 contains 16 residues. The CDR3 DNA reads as TGTGCCAGCAGTTCATATAACCAGGGGATTAATGAAAAACTGTTTTTT. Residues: CASSSYNQGINEKLFF.

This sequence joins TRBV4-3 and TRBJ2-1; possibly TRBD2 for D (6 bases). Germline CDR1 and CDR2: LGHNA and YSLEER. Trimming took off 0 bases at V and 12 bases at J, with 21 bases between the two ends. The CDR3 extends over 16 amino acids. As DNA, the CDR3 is TGCGCCAGCAGCCAAGATTTTGGGGACGGGGGTGATGGGCAGTTCTTC. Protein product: CASSQDFGDGGDGQFF.

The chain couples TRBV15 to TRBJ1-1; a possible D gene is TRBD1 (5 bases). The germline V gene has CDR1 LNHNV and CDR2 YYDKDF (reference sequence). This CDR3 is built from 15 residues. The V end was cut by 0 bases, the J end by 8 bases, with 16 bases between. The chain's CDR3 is CATSRDGTGRGEAFF. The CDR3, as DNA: TGTGCCACCAGCAGAGATGGAACAGGTCGCGGGGAAGCTTTCTTT. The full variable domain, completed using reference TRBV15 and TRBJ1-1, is DAMVIQNPRYQVTQFGKPVTLSCSQTLNHNVMYWYQQKSSQAPKLLFHYYDKDFNNEADTPDNFQSRRPNTSFCFLDIRSPGLGDTAMYLCATSRDGTGRGEAFFGQGTRLTVV.

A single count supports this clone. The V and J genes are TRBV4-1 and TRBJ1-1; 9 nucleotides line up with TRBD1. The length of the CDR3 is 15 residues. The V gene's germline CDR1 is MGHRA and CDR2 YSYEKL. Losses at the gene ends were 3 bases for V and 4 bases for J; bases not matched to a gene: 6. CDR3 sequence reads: CASSQSGQGGTEAFF. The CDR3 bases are TGCGCCAGCAGCCAGTCGGGACAGGGCGGCACTGAAGCTTTCTTT.